A selection of T cell receptor beta chains follows, all from one sample in a study of regulatory T cells in long-lasting Graves disease. TCRdb re-called the multiplex PCR reads with MiXCR, one entry per CDR3 protein. This sample has around 460,000 distinct CDR3 sequences, with approximately 23% found just once. Sequenced material: peripheral blood mononuclear cells (PBMCs), taken when the disease was refractory, from a patient treated with antithyroid drugs. The receptors were gathered from a female donor with Graves disease. The CDR3 runs from the conserved cysteine through the conserved F or W. Each record gives: D gene, clone size, J gene, V gene, CDR3 DNA, CDR3 protein. The D gene is left open where the match is weak. Size values are once, few and many counts, or a class for expanded clones, and some rows have none.

>.|.|TRBJ1-1|TRBV28
TGTGTCAGCAGTTCCAGAGACATGAGACGTGAAGCTTTCTTT
CVSSSRDMRREAFF
>.|.|TRBJ2-1|TRBV30
TGTGCCTGGAGTGCGGACCGAAGAGGGACCAATGAGCAGTTCTTC
CAWSADRRGTNEQFF
>.|many|TRBJ1-1|TRBV12-3/TRBV12-4
TGTGCCAGCAGTCACGGGTTCCAGAACACTGAAGCTTTCTTT
CASSHGFQNTEAFF
>.|many|TRBJ2-2|TRBV28
TGTGCCAGCAGTTTGCGGTTCACCGGGGAGCTGTTTTTT
CASSLRFTGELFF
>.|.|TRBJ2-1|TRBV29-1
TGCAGCGTTCCCGACGGACTCTCCTACAATGAGCAGTTCTTC
CSVPDGLSYNEQFF
>TRBD2|.|TRBJ2-7|TRBV6-1
TGTGCCAGCACCCAAGCGGGAAATATTTACGAGCAGTACTTC
CASTQAGNIYEQYF
>.|many|TRBJ1-4|TRBV7-9
TGTGCCAGCAGCTTAGCAGGGCTTGGTGAAAAACTGTTTTTT
CASSLAGLGEKLFF
>.|.|TRBJ2-6|TRBV4-1
TGCGCCAGCAGCCAAGGCGGACCGGGGGCGCGCGGGGCCAACGTCCTGACTTTC
CASSQGGPGARGANVLTF
>.|few|TRBJ1-6|TRBV20-1
TGCAGTGCTAGACCCGAAGGGAGCTCCTATAATTCACCCCTCCACTTT
CSARPEGSSYNSPLHF
>.|many|TRBJ2-7|TRBV3-1
TGTGCCAGCAGCCAATCACACAGAGACTACGAGCAGTACTTC
CASSQSHRDYEQYF
>.|many|TRBJ2-7|TRBV20-1
TGCAGTGCTAGACTTCTCAGCGGTTACGAGCAGTACTTC
CSARLLSGYEQYF
>TRBD2|many|TRBJ2-7|TRBV2
TGTGCCAGCAGTGTACTAGCGACCGAGCAGTACTTC
CASSVLATEQYF
>TRBD2|once|TRBJ2-5|TRBV27
TGTGCCAGCAGCCGCGTGACCGGGACTAGCGGGAGGGAGACCCAGTACTTC
CASSRVTGTSGRETQYF
>TRBD1|.|TRBJ1-1|TRBV3-1
TGTGCCAGCAGCCCAAGGGGGCTTCGGAACACTGAAGCTTTCTTT
CASSPRGLRNTEAFF
>TRBD1|.|TRBJ1-1|TRBV6-2/TRBV6-3
TGTGCCAGCACCCCCTGGGACAGGGTCGACACTGAAGCTTTCTTT
CASTPWDRVDTEAFF
>.|.|TRBJ1-1|TRBV13
TGTGCCAGCAGCTTAGTGGGGGTGACGGTGAACACTGAAGCTTTCTTT
CASSLVGVTVNTEAFF
>.|many|TRBJ1-1|TRBV7-2
TGTGCCAGCAGCTACGGGGGTCTGATGAACACTGAAGCTTTCTTT
CASSYGGLMNTEAFF
>TRBD2|many|TRBJ2-5|TRBV28
TGTGCCAGCAGTTTCCGACTAGCGGGAGGGGTGGAGACCCAGTACTTC
CASSFRLAGGVETQYF
>.|few|TRBJ2-5|TRBV20-1
TGCAGTGCTCCCGACCCCCAACTCGGGACGGAGACCCAGTACTTC
CSAPDPQLGTETQYF
>TRBD2|many|TRBJ2-2|TRBV6-1
TGTGCCAGCACCACTGTGCGAACTAGCGGCCAGAAGGGGGACACCGGGGAGCTGTTTTTT
CASTTVRTSGQKGDTGELFF
>.|few|TRBJ2-3|TRBV5-5
TGTGCCAGCACCACGGGGGACCAGCAGTATTTT
CASTTGDQQYF
>.|many|TRBJ2-1|TRBV6-1
TGTGCCAGCAGTCGTGGGTGGACGACGGTATACAATGAGCAGTTCTTC
CASSRGWTTVYNEQFF
>TRBD2|.|TRBJ2-2|TRBV9
TGTGCCAGCAGCCACAGCGGGGGCGCGAACACCGGGGAGCTGTTTTTT
CASSHSGGANTGELFF
>.|.|TRBJ2-3|TRBV7-2
TGTGCCAGCAGCTTCGCGGGGCGGTATAGCACAGATACGCAGTATTTT
CASSFAGRYSTDTQYF
>.|.|TRBJ2-7|TRBV19
TGTGCCAGTAGTTCGTACGGGGGTCGAACCTACGAGCAGTACTTC
CASSSYGGRTYEQYF
>.|.|TRBJ2-3|TRBV30
TGTGCCTGGAGGACTGGAGGGAGGCAGTATTTT
CAWRTGGRQYF
>TRBD1|many|TRBJ1-2|TRBV7-2
TGTGCCAGCAGCTTAGCCCACCAGGGGGATGGCTACACCTTC
CASSLAHQGDGYTF
>.|many|TRBJ1-5|TRBV12-3/TRBV12-4
TGTGCCAGCAGTCCAGTAAATAGCAATCAGCCCCAGCATTTT
CASSPVNSNQPQHF
>.|.|TRBJ1-4|TRBV6-1
TGTGCCAGCAGGCCGGGATTCCAGGGTGAAAAACTGTTTTTT
CASRPGFQGEKLFF
>.|.|TRBJ2-3|TRBV20-1
TGCAGTGCTAGAGTCGCCAACACAGATACGCAGTATTTT
CSARVANTDTQYF
>.|many|TRBJ2-3|TRBV20-1
TGCAGTGCTAGTTCGGGCCCAGATACGCAGTATTTT
CSASSGPDTQYF
>TRBD1|many|TRBJ1-1|TRBV28
TGTGCCAGCAGCGCACAGGGGGGGAACACTGAAGCTTTCTTT
CASSAQGGNTEAFF
>.|few|TRBJ1-1|TRBV11-2
TGTGCCAGCAGCCTTACACACGAAAAGGGAACTGAAGCTTTCTTT
CASSLTHEKGTEAFF
>.|many|TRBJ2-5|TRBV24-1
TGTGCCACCAGTGAGGGTGGGGAGATTACGGAGACCCAGTACTTC
CATSEGGEITETQYF
>TRBD1|many|TRBJ1-6|TRBV2
TGTGCCAGCAAAGGACAGGGGTATAATTCACCCCTCCACTTT
CASKGQGYNSPLHF
>.|many|TRBJ1-4|TRBV12-5
TGTGCTAGTGGTTTGGGGCCGTTTTACAGCGAAAAACTGTTTTTT
CASGLGPFYSEKLFF
>TRBD2|many|TRBJ2-7|TRBV12-3/TRBV12-4
TGTGCCAGCAGTACACAAGGACTAGCGGGGACCTACGAGCAGTACTTC
CASSTQGLAGTYEQYF
>.|.|TRBJ2-2|TRBV3-1
TGTGCCAGCAGCCAAGCCGGGGAGCTGTTTTTT
CASSQAGELFF
>TRBD2|.|TRBJ2-1|TRBV24-1
TGTGCCACCAGTTCTAGCGGAACGTACAATGAGCAGTTCTTC
CATSSSGTYNEQFF
>.|few|TRBJ1-5|TRBV20-1
TGCAGTGCTAGAGAAAGAGGTGGGCATCAGCCCCAGCATTTT
CSARERGGHQPQHF
>TRBD1|.|TRBJ1-5|TRBV2
TGTGCCAGCGGCTCGACAGGGGGCGATCAGCCCCAGCATTTT
CASGSTGGDQPQHF
>.|few|TRBJ1-1|TRBV7-2
TGTGCCAGCAGTAGGGACTTTCTCCCGAACACTGAAGCTTTCTTT
CASSRDFLPNTEAFF
>TRBD1|.|TRBJ2-1|TRBV7-3
TGTGCCAGCAGCTTAATGAGCAGGGGGACGTACAATGAGCAGTTCTTC
CASSLMSRGTYNEQFF
>TRBD2|.|TRBJ2-5|TRBV7-2
TGTGCCTGCAGCCTCTCCCTTAGCGGGAGTTTGGAGACCCAGTACTTC
CACSLSLSGSLETQYF
>.|many|TRBJ2-5|TRBV28
TGTGCCAGCAGTTTAAGTGAAGGTCGGCAAGAGACCCAGTACTTC
CASSLSEGRQETQYF
>.|few|TRBJ2-1|TRBV27
TGTGCCAGCAGACCCCCTAGCGAGAGCGGGCATGAGCAGTTCTTC
CASRPPSESGHEQFF
>.|many|TRBJ2-2|TRBV7-2
TGTGCCAGCAGCCTTAGGGGGGGGGAGCTGTTTTTT
CASSLRGGELFF
>.|few|TRBJ2-2|TRBV29-1
TGCAGCGTATTCAGAAACCTGAACACCGGGGAGCTGTTTTTT
CSVFRNLNTGELFF
>TRBD1|many|TRBJ1-5|TRBV28
TGTGCCAGCACGGGACAGGCGATCAATCAGCCCCAGCATTTT
CASTGQAINQPQHF
>TRBD1|many|TRBJ1-2|TRBV6-1
TGTGCCAGCAGTACAGGACAGGGGGCGACTGGCTACACCTTC
CASSTGQGATGYTF
>TRBD2|many|TRBJ2-2|TRBV2
TGTGCCAGCACGTGGGAGGGACCGAACACCGGGGAGCTGTTTTTT
CASTWEGPNTGELFF
>.|many|TRBJ1-2|TRBV28
TGTGCCAGCAGTTTATCGACTGCTAATGGCTACACCTTC
CASSLSTANGYTF
>.|many|TRBJ1-2|TRBV6-1
TGTGCCAGCAGTCCATCTCCCACCTATGGCTACACCTTC
CASSPSPTYGYTF
>TRBD1|many|TRBJ1-2|TRBV19
TGTGCCAGTAGAGGACAGGGGTTATATGGCTACACCTTC
CASRGQGLYGYTF